These T cell receptor beta chains were read from a single sample in a study of PD-1 blockade in classical Hodgkin lymphoma. Libraries were prepared by immunoSEQ multiplex PCR; TCRdb keeps only in-frame clonotypes and omits some of them. Of about 15,000 clones detected, around four fifths appear once; the ten largest clones hold 1%. The sample was CD4+ T cells from blood, taken at baseline. These TCRs come from a human donor with classical Hodgkin lymphoma. CDR3s include the opening cysteine and the closing phenylalanine or tryptophan. A D gene is named only where the DNA matches it firmly. Size is omitted from some rows. Given values are once, few, many or a class for expanded clones.

CDR3 DNA,CDR3 protein,clone size,V gene,J gene,D gene
TGTGCCAGCAGTGACGAAGGCGGGGAGACCCAGTACTTC,CASSDEGGETQYF,-,TRBV6-1,TRBJ2-5,-
TGTGCCAGCAGCTTGCAGGGCTTTGAAAACACCATATATTTT,CASSLQGFENTIYF,-,TRBV11-2,TRBJ1-3,-
TGTGCCAGCAGCTTAGGTATCGAAGTGAAGGAGCTGTTTTTT,CASSLGIEVKELFF,-,TRBV7-9,TRBJ2-2,-
TGTGCCAGCAGCGGGGACAGGACCTACAATGAGCAGTTCTTC,CASSGDRTYNEQFF,-,TRBV6-5,TRBJ2-1,TRBD1
TGTGCCAGCAAACTCCGGGACAGGGTGGTTGGCTACACCTTC,CASKLRDRVVGYTF,-,TRBV28,TRBJ1-2,TRBD1
TGCAGCGTTGCTTCGGGCGGGACGGTTAGGGAGACCCAGTACTTC,CSVASGGTVRETQYF,-,TRBV29-1,TRBJ2-5,-
TGTGCCAGCAGCTTCCGGCCGGGGGATGAGCAGTTCTTC,CASSFRPGDEQFF,-,TRBV7-2,TRBJ2-1,-
TGTGCCAGCAGTTACGTCGGGACACTATTAAACATTCAGTACTTC,CASSYVGTLLNIQYF,-,TRBV7-8,TRBJ2-4,-
TGTGCCAGCAGTTTGGCAGAGACCCAGTACTTC,CASSLAETQYF,few,TRBV2,TRBJ2-5,-
TGTGCCAGCAGGGCAGACAGGGAACCCTATGGCTACACCTTC,CASRADREPYGYTF,-,TRBV27,TRBJ1-2,TRBD1
TGTGCCAGCAGTCCCCATGCTAGCGGGGTCACAGATACGCAGTATTTT,CASSPHASGVTDTQYF,-,TRBV25-1,TRBJ2-3,TRBD2
TGCGCCAGCAGCTTGCGGGGCGAGTACAATGAGCAGTTCTTC,CASSLRGEYNEQFF,-,TRBV5-1,TRBJ2-1,-
TGCAGCGTTACAGGGACTAGCTTTGAGCAGTTCTTC,CSVTGTSFEQFF,-,TRBV29-1,TRBJ2-1,TRBD2
TGCGCCAGCAGCTTCGGGACTAGCGGGAGGTGGGGCACAGATACGCAGTATTTT,CASSFGTSGRWGTDTQYF,-,TRBV5-1,TRBJ2-3,TRBD2
TGCGCCAGCAGCTTGGGTTCTAGCGGGAGTGGGAATGAGCAGTTCTTC,CASSLGSSGSGNEQFF,-,TRBV5-1,TRBJ2-1,TRBD2
TGCGCCAGCAGCTTGGGTTTAGGGTTGGACACCGGGGAGCTGTTTTTT,CASSLGLGLDTGELFF,-,TRBV5-1,TRBJ2-2,-
TGTGCCAGCAGCGATGCGGGAGTCGGTACAGATACGCAGTATTTT,CASSDAGVGTDTQYF,-,TRBV28,TRBJ2-3,TRBD2
TGTGCCACCCGCCCTCGCGGGGGGGACGGGCCTCAAGAGACCCAGTACTTC,CATRPRGGDGPQETQYF,-,TRBV10-3,TRBJ2-5,TRBD2
TGCGCCAGCAGCTTGACCGGGACAGCCCCTGGTGGTGGCTACACCTTC,CASSLTGTAPGGGYTF,few,TRBV5-1,TRBJ1-2,TRBD1
TGCGCCAGCAGCAAAGAGTCTCACGACGAGCAGTACTTC,CASSKESHDEQYF,-,TRBV5-1,TRBJ2-7,-